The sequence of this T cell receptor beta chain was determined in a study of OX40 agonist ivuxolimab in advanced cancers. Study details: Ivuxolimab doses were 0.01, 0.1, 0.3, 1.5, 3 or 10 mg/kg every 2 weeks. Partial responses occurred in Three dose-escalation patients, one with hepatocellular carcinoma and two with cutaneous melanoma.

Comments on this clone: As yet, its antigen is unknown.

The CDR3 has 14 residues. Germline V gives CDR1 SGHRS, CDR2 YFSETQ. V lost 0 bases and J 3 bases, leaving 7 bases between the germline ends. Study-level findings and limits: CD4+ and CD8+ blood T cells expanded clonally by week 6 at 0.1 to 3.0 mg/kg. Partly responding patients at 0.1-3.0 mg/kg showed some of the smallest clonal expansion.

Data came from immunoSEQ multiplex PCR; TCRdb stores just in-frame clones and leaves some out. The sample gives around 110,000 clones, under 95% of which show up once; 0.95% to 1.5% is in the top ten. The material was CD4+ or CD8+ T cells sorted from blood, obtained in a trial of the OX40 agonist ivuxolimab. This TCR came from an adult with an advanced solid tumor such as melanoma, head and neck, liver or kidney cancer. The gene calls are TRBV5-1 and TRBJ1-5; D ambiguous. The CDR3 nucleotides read TGCGCCAGCAGCTTGGAAGGTCTCAATCAGCCCCAGCATTTT. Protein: CASSLEGLNQPQHF.